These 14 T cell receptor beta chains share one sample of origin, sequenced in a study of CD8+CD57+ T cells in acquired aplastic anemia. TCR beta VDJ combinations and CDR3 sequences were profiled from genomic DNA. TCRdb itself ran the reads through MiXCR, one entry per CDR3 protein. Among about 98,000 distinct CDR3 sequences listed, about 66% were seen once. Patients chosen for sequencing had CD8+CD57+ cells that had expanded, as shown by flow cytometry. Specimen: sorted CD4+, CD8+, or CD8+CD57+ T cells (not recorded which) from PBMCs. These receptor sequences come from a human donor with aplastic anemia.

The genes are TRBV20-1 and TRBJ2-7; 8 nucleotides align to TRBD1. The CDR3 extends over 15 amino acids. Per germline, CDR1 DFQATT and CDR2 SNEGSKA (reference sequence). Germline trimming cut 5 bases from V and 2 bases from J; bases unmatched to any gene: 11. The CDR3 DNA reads TGCAGTGCTCGCCACCGGGACAGGTTAACCTACGAGCAGTACTTC. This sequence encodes CSARHRDRLTYEQYF.

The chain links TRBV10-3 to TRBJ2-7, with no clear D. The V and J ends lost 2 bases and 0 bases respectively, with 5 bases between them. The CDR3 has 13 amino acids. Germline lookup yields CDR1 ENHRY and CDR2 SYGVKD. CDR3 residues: CAISEPPSYEQYF. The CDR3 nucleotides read TGTGCCATCAGTGAGCCGCCCTCCTACGAGCAGTACTTC.

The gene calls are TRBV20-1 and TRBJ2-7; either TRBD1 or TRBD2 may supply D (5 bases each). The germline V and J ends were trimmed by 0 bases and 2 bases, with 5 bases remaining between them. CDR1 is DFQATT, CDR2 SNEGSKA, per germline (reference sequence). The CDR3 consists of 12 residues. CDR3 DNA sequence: TGCAGTGCTAGAGAGGGACCCTACGAGCAGTACTTC. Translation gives CSAREGPYEQYF.

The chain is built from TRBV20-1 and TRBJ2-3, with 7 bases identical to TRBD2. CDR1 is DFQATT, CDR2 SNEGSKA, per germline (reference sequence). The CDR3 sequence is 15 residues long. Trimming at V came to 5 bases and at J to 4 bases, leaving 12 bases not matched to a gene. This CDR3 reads CSAREGLVLADTQYF. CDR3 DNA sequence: TGCAGTGCTCGTGAAGGACTAGTCTTAGCAGATACGCAGTATTTT.

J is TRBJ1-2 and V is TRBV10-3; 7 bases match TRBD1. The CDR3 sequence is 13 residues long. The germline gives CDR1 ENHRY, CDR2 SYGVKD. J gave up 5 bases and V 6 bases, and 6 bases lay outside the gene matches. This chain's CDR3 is CAISPGTVYGYTF. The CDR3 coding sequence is TGTGCCATCAGCCCCGGGACAGTTTATGGCTACACCTTC.

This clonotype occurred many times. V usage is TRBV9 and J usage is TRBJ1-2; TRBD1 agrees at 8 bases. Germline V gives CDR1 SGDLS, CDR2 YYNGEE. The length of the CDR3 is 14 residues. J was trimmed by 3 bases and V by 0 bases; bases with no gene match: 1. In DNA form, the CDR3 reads TGTGCCAGCAGCGTAGTACAGGGGGACTATGGCTACACCTTC. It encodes CASSVVQGDYGYTF.

The CDR3 sequence: CATSDARPYEAGPTDTQYF. DNA of the CDR3: TGTGCCACCAGTGACGCCCGCCCGTATGAAGCGGGACCCACAGATACGCAGTATTTT. The J gene is TRBJ2-3, the V gene TRBV24-1; TRBD2 aligns across 7 bases. The CDR3 contains 19 residues. The trim removed 4 bases at V and 2 bases at J, leaving 17 bases unmatched. Germline loops: CDR1 KGHDR, CDR2 SFDVKD.

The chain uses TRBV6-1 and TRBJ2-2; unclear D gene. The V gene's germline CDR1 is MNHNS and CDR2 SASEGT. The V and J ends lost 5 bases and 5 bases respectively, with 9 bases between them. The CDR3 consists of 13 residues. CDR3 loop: CASSPLRTGELFF. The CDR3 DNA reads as TGTGCCAGCAGTCCCCTCAGGACCGGGGAGCTGTTTTTT.

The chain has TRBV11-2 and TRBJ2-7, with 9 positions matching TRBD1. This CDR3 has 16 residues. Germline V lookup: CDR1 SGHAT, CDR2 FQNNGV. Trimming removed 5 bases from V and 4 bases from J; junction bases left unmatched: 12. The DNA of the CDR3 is TGTGCCAGCAGCGCGGCCGGGGGACAGGGTTCGTACGAGCAGTACTTC. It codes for CASSAAGGQGSYEQYF.

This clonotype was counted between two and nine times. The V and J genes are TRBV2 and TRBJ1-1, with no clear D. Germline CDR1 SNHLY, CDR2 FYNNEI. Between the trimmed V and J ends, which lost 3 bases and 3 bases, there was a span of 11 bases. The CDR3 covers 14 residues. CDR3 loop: CASSDVVGHTEAFF. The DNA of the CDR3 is TGTGCCAGCAGTGATGTGGTAGGCCACACTGAAGCTTTCTTT.

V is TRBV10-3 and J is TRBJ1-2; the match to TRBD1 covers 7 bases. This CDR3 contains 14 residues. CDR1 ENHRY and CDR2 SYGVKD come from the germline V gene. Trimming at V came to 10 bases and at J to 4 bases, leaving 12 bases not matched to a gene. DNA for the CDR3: TGTGCCAGATCCCCCGGGACAGAGAGCTATGGCTACACCTTC. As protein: CARSPGTESYGYTF.

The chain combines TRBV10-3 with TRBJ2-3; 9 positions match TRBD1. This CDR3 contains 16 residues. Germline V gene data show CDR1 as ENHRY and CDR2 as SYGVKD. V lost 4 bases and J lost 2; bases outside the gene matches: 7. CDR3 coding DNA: TGTGCCATCAGTGGACCGGGACAGGGTTTCACAGATACGCAGTATTTT. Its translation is CAISGPGQGFTDTQYF.

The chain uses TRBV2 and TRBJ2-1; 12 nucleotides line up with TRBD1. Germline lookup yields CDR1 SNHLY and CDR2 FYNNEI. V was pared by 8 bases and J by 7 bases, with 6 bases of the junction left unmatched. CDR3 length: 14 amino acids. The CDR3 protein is CASPGQGARNEQFF. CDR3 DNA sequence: TGTGCCAGCCCGGGACAGGGGGCGCGGAATGAGCAGTTCTTC.

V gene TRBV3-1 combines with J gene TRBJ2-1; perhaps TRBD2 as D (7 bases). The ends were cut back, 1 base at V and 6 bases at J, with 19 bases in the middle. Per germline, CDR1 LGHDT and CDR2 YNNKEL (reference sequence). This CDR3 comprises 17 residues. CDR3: CASSQGWGGQDFNEQFF. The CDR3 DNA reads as TGTGCCAGCAGCCAAGGGTGGGGGGGCCAGGACTTCAATGAGCAGTTCTTC.